The present T cell receptor (beta chain) was sequenced within a study of cytomegalovirus exposure and HLA in healthy donors. About the study: In a later analysis, it was reported that the 120 or so validation repertoires had been produced on the same platform as the 666 repertoires belonging to the first cohort.

TCRdb's table, derived via immunoSEQ multiplex PCR, lists solely in-frame clones and lacks some. The sample holds roughly 150,000 clones, approximately 96% seen once. Germline CDR1 SGHVS, CDR2 FQNEAQ. The CDR3 is 13 residues long. Germline trimming cut 6 bases from V and 2 bases from J; bases unmatched to any gene: 3. Material for sequencing was PBMCs. V gene TRBV7-8 combines with J gene TRBJ2-5, with 7 bases aligning to TRBD1. This receptor was obtained from a woman younger than 35 in good health and CMV-seronegative. CDR3 DNA sequence: TGTGCCAGCAGGGCAGGGGGACAAGAGACCCAGTACTTC. Protein: CASRAGGQETQYF.